Listed below are T cell receptor beta chains from one sample, sequenced in a study of T cell therapy after organ transplantation. TCRdb's copy holds only in-frame clones and misses some; the assay was immunoSEQ multiplex PCR. The data hold a few thousand clones, with about four fifths observed a single time. No antigen is known for these receptors. The sequencing here drew on CD8+ T cells from blood, taken before autologous CMV-specific T cell therapy. The receptors shown here come from a human patient who had received a solid organ transplant and had CMV disease. Both conserved end residues are part of each CDR3. D genes are given only for firm matches. Expanded clones get a size class; other rows say once, few or many, or leave the size out.

clone_size j_call v_call d_call cdr3_aa cdr3_nt
once TRBJ1-2 TRBV21-1 - CASSPLGGEENYGYTF TGTGCCAGCAGCCCACTAGGGGGGGAGGAGAACTATGGCTACACCTTC
- TRBJ2-1 TRBV2 TRBD2 CASSRGRGDEQFF TGTGCCAGCAGCCGGGGCCGGGGGGATGAGCAGTTCTTC
- TRBJ2-7 TRBV27 TRBD1 CASSFGTGGNEQYF TGTGCCAGCAGTTTCGGGACAGGGGGTAACGAGCAGTACTTC
- TRBJ2-5 TRBV9 - CASSRDGQETQYF TGTGCCAGCAGCAGGGACGGACAAGAGACCCAGTACTTC
- TRBJ2-2 TRBV27 - CATLQGSGELFF TGTGCCACCTTACAGGGTTCCGGGGAGCTGTTTTTT
- TRBJ2-2 TRBV6-7 TRBD2 CASILGGLAGPNTGELFF TGTGCCAGCATCCTAGGGGGACTAGCGGGACCGAACACCGGGGAGCTGTTTTTT
- TRBJ2-3 TRBV6-4 TRBD2 CASSDGTSGADTQYF TGTGCCAGCAGTGACGGGACTAGCGGGGCAGATACGCAGTATTTT
- TRBJ2-7 TRBV30 TRBD2 CAWSSGGSSYEQYF TGTGCCTGGAGTTCGGGGGGTAGCTCCTACGAGCAGTACTTC
- TRBJ2-3 TRBV30 TRBD1 CAWSFQGADTQYF TGTGCCTGGAGTTTCCAGGGGGCAGATACGCAGTATTTT
- TRBJ1-1 TRBV4-2 - CASSQDIRQIGEAFF TGTGCCAGCAGCCAAGATATTCGACAGATCGGTGAAGCTTTCTTT
- TRBJ2-2 TRBV6-4 TRBD2 CASTHPAGERTGELFF TGTGCCAGCACCCACCCGGCGGGGGAGAGGACCGGGGAGCTGTTTTTT
- TRBJ2-7 TRBV30 - CAWSVGGSYEQYF TGTGCCTGGAGTGTAGGGGGGTCCTACGAGCAGTACTTC
- TRBJ1-2 TRBV18 TRBD1 CASSPGDRDYGYTF TGTGCCAGCTCACCAGGGGACAGGGACTATGGCTACACCTTC
once TRBJ1-2 TRBV5-6 - CASIPGPQGGYGYTF TGTGCCAGCATCCCCGGTCCACAGGGCGGCTATGGCTACACCTTC
- TRBJ2-2 TRBV7-9 - CASPAWTGELFF TGTGCCAGTCCCGCCTGGACCGGGGAGCTGTTTTTT
- TRBJ2-7 TRBV12-5 - CASGSNNREYEQYF TGTGCTAGTGGTTCCAATAACAGGGAATACGAGCAGTACTTC
once TRBJ2-1 TRBV4-2 TRBD2 CASSPIAGENEQFF TGTGCCAGCAGCCCTATAGCGGGAGAAAATGAGCAGTTCTTC
- TRBJ2-5 TRBV19 - CASSMWPSRLQETQYF TGTGCCAGTAGTATGTGGCCCTCCAGGCTCCAAGAGACCCAGTACTTC
- TRBJ2-3 TRBV4-1 TRBD2 CASSQIAGSTDTQYF TGCGCCAGCAGCCAAATAGCGGGGAGCACAGATACGCAGTATTTT
few TRBJ2-1 TRBV9 TRBD2 CASSSRTSGTRNEQFF TGTGCCAGCAGCTCCCGGACTAGCGGGACCCGCAATGAGCAGTTCTTC
- TRBJ2-7 TRBV7-9 - CASSPTGILSEQYF TGTGCCAGCAGCCCAACGGGCATTCTCTCCGAGCAGTACTTC
- TRBJ2-1 TRBV5-5 TRBD1 CASSLVFGTGRSYNEQFF TGTGCCAGCAGCTTAGTTTTCGGGACAGGGCGATCCTACAATGAGCAGTTCTTC
- TRBJ2-4 TRBV7-9 - CASSPPVAGQAKNIQYF TGTGCCAGCAGCCCCCCTGTCGCAGGGCAGGCCAAAAACATTCAGTACTTC
few TRBJ2-7 TRBV7-6 TRBD1 CASSRQGSYEQYF TGTGCCAGCAGCCGACAGGGGTCCTACGAGCAGTACTTC
- TRBJ2-1 TRBV2 - CASSDHSLSSYNEQFF TGTGCCAGCAGTGACCACAGCTTGAGCTCCTACAATGAGCAGTTCTTC
- TRBJ2-2 TRBV5-4 - CASSFILSTISGTGELFF TGTGCCAGCAGCTTTATTCTGAGCACAATCAGTGGCACCGGGGAGCTGTTTTTT
few TRBJ2-5 TRBV29-1 - CSWGEQETQYF TGCAGCTGGGGGGAACAAGAGACCCAGTACTTC
- TRBJ1-3 TRBV11-2 - CASQTGPYDGGNTIYF TGTGCCAGCCAGACAGGACCGTACGATGGTGGAAACACCATATATTTT
- TRBJ2-7 TRBV19 - CASSIGLEDYEQYF TGTGCCAGTAGTATAGGACTGGAGGACTACGAGCAGTACTTC
- TRBJ2-2 TRBV29-1 - CSVIGTEGVSGELFF TGCAGCGTGATTGGGACCGAAGGGGTGAGCGGGGAGCTGTTTTTT
- TRBJ1-1 TRBV2 - CASRSGPTGNTEAFF TGTGCCAGCAGATCCGGGCCTACGGGGAACACTGAAGCTTTCTTT
- TRBJ2-1 TRBV27 - CASGNGASYNEQFF TGTGCCAGCGGGAATGGAGCTTCCTACAATGAGCAGTTCTTC
- TRBJ2-7 TRBV7-8 - CASSLVGRLGTYEQYF TGTGCCAGCAGCTTAGTTGGCCGACTGGGAACCTACGAGCAGTACTTC
- TRBJ1-4 TRBV6-5 - CASSYSVEGGEKLFF TGTGCCAGCAGTTACTCGGTGGAAGGCGGTGAAAAACTGTTTTTT
- TRBJ2-4 TRBV7-9 TRBD1 CASSSLQGNIQYF TGTGCCAGCAGCTCCCTACAGGGGAACATTCAGTACTTC
- TRBJ2-1 TRBV19 TRBD1 CATRQGAVNEQFF TGTGCCACCCGACAGGGGGCGGTCAATGAGCAGTTCTTC
- TRBJ2-3 TRBV4-1 - CASSQVSSTDTQYF TGCGCCAGCAGCCAAGTTTCTAGCACAGATACGCAGTATTTT
- TRBJ1-4 TRBV9 - CASSVRPRDTQTPNEKLFF TGTGCCAGCAGCGTAAGGCCCAGGGACACCCAAACCCCTAATGAAAAACTGTTTTTT
few TRBJ2-1 TRBV7-9 TRBD1 CASSLVFGTGRSYNEQFF TGTGCCAGCAGCTTAGTTTTCGGGACAGGGCGATCCTACAATGAGCAGTTCTTC
large TRBJ2-2 TRBV27 - CASSLSWSGLGTGELFF TGTGCCAGCAGTTTATCGTGGTCGGGCCTGGGCACCGGGGAGCTGTTTTTT
- TRBJ2-1 TRBV6-5 - CASTSQGGNEQFF TGTGCCAGCACCTCACAGGGGGGGAATGAGCAGTTCTTC
- TRBJ2-1 TRBV10-2 - CASSEFQGSYNEQFF TGCGCCAGCAGTGAGTTTCAGGGGTCCTACAATGAGCAGTTCTTC
- TRBJ2-3 TRBV9 - CASSNSEELGRWTDTQYF TGTGCCAGCAGCAACTCGGAAGAACTAGGTCGGTGGACAGATACGCAGTATTTT
once TRBJ2-7 TRBV7-9 - CASSPALELGEQYF TGTGCCAGCAGCCCCGCACTGGAATTGGGGGAGCAGTACTTC
- TRBJ1-6 TRBV4-1 - CASSQDHSVDSPLHF TGCGCCAGCAGCCAAGATCACAGCGTGGATTCACCCCTCCACTTT
- TRBJ2-2 TRBV7-6 - CASSLNDAGELFF TGTGCCAGCAGCTTGAATGATGCCGGGGAGCTGTTTTTT
- TRBJ2-1 TRBV28 TRBD2 CASLPWGGSGNEQFF TGTGCCAGCCTGCCCTGGGGGGGAAGTGGCAATGAGCAGTTCTTC
- TRBJ2-5 TRBV7-9 - CASSRTGGRGGRETQYF TGTGCCAGCAGCCGGACGGGCGGCAGAGGGGGTCGGGAGACCCAGTACTTC
- TRBJ2-5 TRBV2 TRBD1 CASRVATGVPETQYF TGTGCCAGCAGAGTGGCGACAGGGGTGCCTGAGACCCAGTACTTC
- TRBJ2-1 TRBV4-3 - CASSQDRGGVYEQFF TGCGCCAGCAGCCAAGACAGGGGGGGTGTTTATGAGCAGTTCTTC
- TRBJ1-2 TRBV7-8 TRBD1 CASSQGASNYGYTF TGTGCCAGCAGCCAGGGGGCAAGCAACTATGGCTACACCTTC
- TRBJ1-1 TRBV9 TRBD1 CASSVGDRTEAFF TGTGCCAGCAGCGTAGGGGACAGGACTGAAGCTTTCTTT
- TRBJ2-3 TRBV11-1 TRBD1 CASSLDPGQGVTDTQYF TGTGCCAGCAGCTTAGATCCGGGACAGGGGGTAACAGATACGCAGTATTTT
- TRBJ2-7 TRBV9 - CASSPGGEPYEQYF TGTGCCAGCAGCCCAGGGGGGGAACCCTACGAGCAGTACTTC
large TRBJ2-1 TRBV5-1 - CASSLAVGVPYNEQFF TGCGCCAGCAGCTTGGCCGTCGGGGTCCCCTACAATGAGCAGTTCTTC